This T cell receptor (beta chain) is drawn from a study of blood T cell repertoires in COVID-19. Looking at the study overall: PBMCs, B-cell-depleted T cells, or T cells were the source of the cDNA or gDNA that made up the material.

Under the authors' procedure: Amplification of reference gene primers provided the estimated nucleated cell counts. Using immunoSEQ multiplex PCR, the repertoire was profiled, and TCRdb retains in-frame clones only, with some absent. V, J and clone size were drawn from that table, and D and trimming were deduced from the DNA. In the table there are fewer than 70,000 clones, around 90% of which are singletons. V lost 4 bases to trimming and J lost 3 bases, with 8 bases between them. Germline CDR1 SEHNR, CDR2 FQNEAQ (reference sequence). CDR3 length equals 13 residues. This receptor was taken from an elderly woman with active COVID-19. The chain couples TRBV7-9 to TRBJ2-3; D possibly corresponds to TRBD1 (6 bases). The sample consisted of peripheral blood. Here the CDR3 reads CASSSTGTDTQYF. The DNA of the CDR3 is TGTGCCAGCAGCTCCACAGGGACAGATACGCAGTATTTT.